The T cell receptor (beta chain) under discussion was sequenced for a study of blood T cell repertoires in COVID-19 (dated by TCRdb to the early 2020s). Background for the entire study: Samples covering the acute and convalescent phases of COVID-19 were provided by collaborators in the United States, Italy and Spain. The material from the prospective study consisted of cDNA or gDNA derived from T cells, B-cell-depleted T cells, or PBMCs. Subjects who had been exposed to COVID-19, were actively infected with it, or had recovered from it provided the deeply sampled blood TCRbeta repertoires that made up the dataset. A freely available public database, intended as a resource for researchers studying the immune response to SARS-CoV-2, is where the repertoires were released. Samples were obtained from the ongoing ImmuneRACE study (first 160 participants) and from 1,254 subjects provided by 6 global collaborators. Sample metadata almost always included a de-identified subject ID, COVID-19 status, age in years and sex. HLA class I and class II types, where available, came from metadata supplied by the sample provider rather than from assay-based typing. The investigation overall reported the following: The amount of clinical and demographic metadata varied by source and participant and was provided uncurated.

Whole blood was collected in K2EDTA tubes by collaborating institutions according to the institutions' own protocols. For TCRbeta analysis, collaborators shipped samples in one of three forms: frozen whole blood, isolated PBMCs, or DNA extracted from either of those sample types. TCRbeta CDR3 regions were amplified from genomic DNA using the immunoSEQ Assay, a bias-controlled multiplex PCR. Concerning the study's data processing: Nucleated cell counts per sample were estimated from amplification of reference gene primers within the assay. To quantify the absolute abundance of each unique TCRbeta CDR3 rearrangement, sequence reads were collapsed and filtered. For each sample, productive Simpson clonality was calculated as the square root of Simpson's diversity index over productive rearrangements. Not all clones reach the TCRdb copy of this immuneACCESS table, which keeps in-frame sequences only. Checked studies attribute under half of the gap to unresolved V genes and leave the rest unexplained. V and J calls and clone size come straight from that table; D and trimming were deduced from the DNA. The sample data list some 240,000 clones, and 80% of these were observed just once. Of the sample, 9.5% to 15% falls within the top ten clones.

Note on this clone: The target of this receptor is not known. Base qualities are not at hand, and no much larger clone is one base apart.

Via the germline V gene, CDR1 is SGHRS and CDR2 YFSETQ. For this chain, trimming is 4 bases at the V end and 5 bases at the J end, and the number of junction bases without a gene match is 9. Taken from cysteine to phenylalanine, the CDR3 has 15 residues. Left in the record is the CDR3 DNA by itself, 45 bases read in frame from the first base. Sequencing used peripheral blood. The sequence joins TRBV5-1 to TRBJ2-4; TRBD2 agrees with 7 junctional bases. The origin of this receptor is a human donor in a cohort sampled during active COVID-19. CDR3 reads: CASSPRAGAENIQYF. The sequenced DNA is TGCGCCAGCAGCCCCCGGGCGGGAGCGGAAAACATTCAGTACTTC.